The T cell receptor (beta chain) under discussion was sequenced for a study of cytomegalovirus exposure and HLA in healthy donors. For the study at large: There were around 100 million unique TCR beta sequences, drawn from some 180 million T cells, in an earlier analysis.

Study results and caveats: Cytomegalovirus-associated status was assigned to more than 150 TCR beta chains.

60 Vbeta and 13 Jbeta primers were used in PCR. The protocol was immunoSEQ multiplex PCR, while the TCRdb copy is restricted to in-frame clones and leaves out a portion. This table holds about 130,000 clones, approximately 70% found once. Remarks on this clone: Its cognate antigen is unknown.

Samples came from healthy bone marrow donors. Though probably carrying unrecorded immune exposures, donors were nominally healthy at sampling. CDR1 SNHLY and CDR2 FYNNEI come from the germline V gene. The CDR3 is 14 residues long. V dropped 8 bases and J dropped 8 bases, with 18 bases sitting between them. The material sequenced was PBMCs. This TCR was recovered from a man aged 55 to 70 in good health and CMV-seropositive. The chain has TRBV2 and TRBJ1-4; D gene unclear. The CDR3 DNA is TGTGCCAGCGGAGGAATTAGGGAAGGCGAAAAACTGTTTTTT. This codes for CASGGIREGEKLFF.